These 30 T cell receptor beta chains were all obtained from the same sample, sequenced in a study of OX40 agonist ivuxolimab in advanced cancers. Profiled with immunoSEQ multiplex PCR; TCRdb holds only in-frame clones, not every one. The table has 65,000 to 90,000 clones, 90% seen once. The sample here was CD4+ or CD8+ T cells sorted from blood, taken in a trial of the OX40 agonist ivuxolimab. All receptors derive from an adult with an advanced solid tumor such as melanoma, head and neck, liver or kidney cancer.

This chain joins TRBV5-1 and TRBJ2-2, with no clear D. CDR1 is SGHRS and CDR2 is YFSETQ in the germline V gene. This CDR3 is built from 14 residues. V lost 0 bases, J lost 1 base, and 4 bases lay in between. CDR3 in amino acids: CASSLALNTGELFF. The CDR3 coding sequence is TGCGCCAGCAGCTTGGCCCTGAACACCGGGGAGCTGTTTTTT.

The rearrangement links TRBV4-1 to TRBJ1-5, with TRBD1 matching 10 bases. Losses at the gene ends were 0 bases for V and 6 bases for J; bases not matched to a gene: 5. Germline V gene sequence: CDR1 MGHRA, CDR2 YSYEKL. This CDR3 region has 16 residues. CDR3 coding DNA: TGCGCCAGCAGCCAAGAAGGGACAGGGGTGGTTCAGCCCCAGCATTTT. Translating it yields CASSQEGTGVVQPQHF.

The chain employs TRBV6-6 and TRBJ1-5, with a tentative D call TRBD1 (6 bases). This CDR3 comprises 16 residues. The germline V gene encodes CDR1 MNHNY and CDR2 SVGAGI (reference sequence). V was trimmed by 0 bases and J by 7 bases, leaving 16 bases between them. CDR3 DNA sequence: TGTGCCAGCAGTTACTCACATACAGGGTATCTCCAGCCCCAGCATTTT. This codes for CASSYSHTGYLQPQHF.

The CDR3 sequence is CASSIRQGEGNQPQHF. CDR3 nucleotide sequence: TGTGCCAGTAGTATTCGGCAGGGGGAGGGCAATCAGCCCCAGCATTTT. The chain has TRBV19 and TRBJ1-5; the match to TRBD1 covers 7 bases. The V and J ends lost 3 bases and 2 bases, in that order; junction bases with no gene match: 7. This CDR3 has 16 amino acids. Germline values: CDR1 LNHDA, CDR2 SQIVND (reference sequence).

The V call is TRBV11-3, the J call TRBJ2-2, with 10 bases that match TRBD2. The germline V gene has CDR1 SGHNT and CDR2 YENEEA. The CDR3 has 15 amino acids. V shed 3 bases and J 3 bases; nucleotides not matched to a gene: 1. The DNA for the CDR3 is TGTGCCAGCAGCTTGCTAGCGGGGGACACCGGGGAGCTGTTTTTT. It specifies CASSLLAGDTGELFF.

To note about this clone: Relative to the germline gene, one junction end is altered; a read error may explain this. The chain recombines TRBV7-2 with TRBJ2-7, with unresolved D. Germline-derived CDR1 and CDR2 are SGHTA and FQGNSA. There are 11 residues in the CDR3. CDR3 coding DNA: TGTGCCAGCAGCTTATCCTCCGAGCAGTACTTC. It specifies CASSLSSEQYF.

The chain links TRBV27 to TRBJ2-7; no clear D gene. From germline, CDR1 is MNHEY and CDR2 SMNVEV (reference sequence). The ends were cut back, 4 bases at V and 10 bases at J, with 8 bases in the middle. The CDR3 is made up of 10 amino acids. The CDR3 DNA follows: TGTGCCAGCAGTTATAACAGCCAGTACTTC. This encodes CASSYNSQYF.

CDR3 residues: CASSPEGTRAGNTIYF. The CDR3 DNA follows: TGTGCCAGCTCACCCGAGGGGACTAGGGCTGGAAACACCATATATTTT. The chain has TRBV18 and TRBJ1-3; D is perhaps TRBD1 (5 bases). Deletions cut 3 bases from V and 2 bases from J, with 14 bases between. The CDR3 sequence is 16 residues long. Germline V gene sequence: CDR1 KGHSH, CDR2 LQKENI.

This chain connects TRBV7-2 to TRBJ2-5; D possibly corresponds to TRBD1 (6 bases). This CDR3 is built from 15 residues. The V gene lost 5 bases and the J gene lost 1 base, with 14 bases spanning the gap. CDR1 is SGHTA, CDR2 FQGNSA, per germline. The chain's CDR3 is CASSGQPAPQETQYF. The DNA of the CDR3 is TGTGCCAGCAGCGGACAGCCAGCCCCCCAAGAGACCCAGTACTTC. Combining the CDR3 with reference TRBV7-2 and TRBJ2-5 gives the whole variable domain GAGVSQSPSNKVTEKGKDVELRCDPISGHTALYWYRQSLGQGLEFLIYFQGNSAPDKSGLPSDRFSAERTGGSVSTLTIQRTQQEDSAVYLCASSGQPAPQETQYFGPGTRLLVL.

In its sample, this clone was seen a few times. This sequence joins TRBV2 and TRBJ1-2; no clear D gene. The CDR3 sequence is 14 residues long. Germline values: CDR1 SNHLY, CDR2 FYNNEI. Trimming took off 5 bases at V and 0 bases at J, with 10 bases between the two ends. CDR3 residues: CASSPVSANYGYTF. CDR3 nucleotides: TGTGCCAGCAGTCCGGTATCAGCTAACTATGGCTACACCTTC.

The chain has TRBV19 and TRBJ1-5; possible D gene TRBD1, 6 bases. The CDR3 totals 13 residues. Germline lookup yields CDR1 LNHDA and CDR2 SQIVND (reference sequence). V shed 7 bases and J shed 7 bases, with 14 bases lying between them. CDR3 in amino acids: CASTDTGYQPQHF. The CDR3, as DNA: TGTGCCAGTACCGATACAGGGTACCAGCCCCAGCATTTT.

V gene TRBV19 combines with J gene TRBJ1-1; a possible D gene is TRBD1 (5 bases). This CDR3 is 13 amino acids long. Germline CDR1 and CDR2: LNHDA and SQIVND (reference sequence). V was trimmed by 6 bases and J by 3 bases, leaving 11 bases between them. CDR3 loop: CASSPPGDTEAFF. Here the CDR3 DNA reads TGTGCCAGTAGCCCTCCGGGGGACACTGAAGCTTTCTTT.

The rearrangement links TRBV7-2 to TRBJ1-2; 7 positions match TRBD1. Germline V CDR1 and CDR2: SGHTA, FQGNSA. The V segment lost 5 bases and the J segment 5 bases; nucleotides outside the gene matches: 8. The CDR3 is made up of 14 amino acids. The CDR3 sequence is CASSNRQGGYGYTF. CDR3 sequence (DNA): TGTGCCAGCAGCAACCGACAGGGAGGGTATGGCTACACCTTC.

The chain recombines TRBV7-2 with TRBJ2-7; 7 bases agree with TRBD2. Germline CDR1 and CDR2: SGHTA and FQGNSA. Trimming cost V 5 bases and J 0 bases; bases outside gene matches: 10. The CDR3 sequence is 16 residues long. CDR3 sequence: CASSLRGGTYSYEQYF. CDR3 nucleotide sequence: TGTGCCAGCAGCCTACGGGGAGGGACCTACTCCTACGAGCAGTACTTC.

The chain has TRBV6-1 and TRBJ1-5; D unclear. The CDR3 is 17 amino acids. Trimming took off 4 bases at V and 2 bases at J, with 18 bases between the two ends. In germline, CDR1 is MNHNS, CDR2 SASEGT. The CDR3 DNA follows: TGTGCCAGCAGTGGTGTGTCGACACGGTTTGGCAATCAGCCCCAGCATTTT. Translating gives CASSGVSTRFGNQPQHF.

J is TRBJ1-3 and V is TRBV6-6; D ambiguous. Between the trimmed V and J ends, which lost 7 bases and 0 bases, there was a span of 4 bases. Germline CDR1 reads MNHNY; CDR2 reads SVGAGI (reference sequence). The CDR3 covers 12 residues. The CDR3 DNA sequence: TGTGCCAGCATTAACTCTGGAAACACCATATATTTT. Translation: CASINSGNTIYF.

The gene calls are TRBV7-3 and TRBJ2-3, with D possibly matching TRBD1 (6 bases). The CDR3 runs to 15 residues. Trimming cost V 1 base and J 3 bases, with 11 bases left between them. The germline CDR1 and CDR2 sequences are SGHTA and FQGTGA. This CDR3 reads CASSLRGGGTDTQYF. The DNA of the CDR3 is TGTGCCAGCAGCTTAAGAGGGGGTGGTACAGATACGCAGTATTTT.

This chain links TRBV9 with TRBJ1-1, with D possibly TRBD1 on 5 matching bases. The CDR3 totals 13 residues. Germline V gene data show CDR1 as SGDLS and CDR2 as YYNGEE. Trimming took 1 base from V and 2 from J, leaving 6 bases between them. The CDR3 loop reads CASSVQGNTEAFF. CDR3 nucleotides: TGTGCCAGCAGCGTACAGGGTAACACTGAAGCTTTCTTT.

This chain connects TRBV6-6 to TRBJ1-1; TRBD1 aligns across 8 bases. Looked up from germline, CDR1 is MNHNY and CDR2 is SVGAGI (reference sequence). This CDR3 is built from 13 residues. The ends lost 5 bases at V and 11 bases at J; junction bases unmatched: 10. In nucleotides, the CDR3 is TGTGCCAGCAGTCCACCTTGGACAGGGCCTGCTTTCTTT. Translated, it gives CASSPPWTGPAFF.

This clone appeared once. This chain joins TRBV4-1 and TRBJ1-5; the D is unclear. Germline V gene data show CDR1 as MGHRA and CDR2 as YSYEKL. This CDR3 has 14 residues. V lost 0 bases, J lost 5 bases, and 8 bases lay in between. CDR3 nucleotides: TGCGCCAGCAGCCAAGAACAGATAGATCAGCCCCAGCATTTT. Residues: CASSQEQIDQPQHF.

The V call is TRBV15, the J call TRBJ1-1, with D tentatively TRBD1 (5 bases). Germline V gene lookup returns CDR1 LNHNV and CDR2 YYDKDF (reference sequence). The CDR3 has 14 amino acids. Trimming pared 3 bases from V and 1 base from J, leaving 9 bases between. The CDR3 nucleotides are TGTGCCACCAGCAGTTCCGGGACGAACACTGAAGCTTTCTTT. Its protein is CATSSSGTNTEAFF. The full variable domain, rest sourced from reference TRBV15 and TRBJ1-1, is DAMVIQNPRYQVTQFGKPVTLSCSQTLNHNVMYWYQQKSSQAPKLLFHYYDKDFNNEADTPDNFQSRRPNTSFCFLDIRSPGLGDTAMYLCATSSSGTNTEAFFGQGTRLTVV.

The rearrangement links TRBV5-1 to TRBJ1-1; the match to TRBD1 covers 9 bases. The CDR3 covers 16 residues. V was clipped by 3 bases and J by 4 bases; unmatched bases: 10. CDR1 and CDR2 (germline): SGHRS, YFSETQ. In DNA form, the CDR3 reads TGCGCCAGCAGCTCGGCAACAGGGGGCGCGGGCACTGAAGCTTTCTTT. It translates to CASSSATGGAGTEAFF.

This clone was observed once. The CDR3: CSGDRVYGYTF. DNA for the CDR3: TGCAGCGGGGACAGGGTATATGGCTACACCTTC. The chain employs TRBV29-1 and TRBJ1-2; 9 bases agree with TRBD1. Looked up from germline, CDR1 is SQVTM and CDR2 is ANQGSEA. V shed 7 bases, J shed 5 bases, and the junction held 2 bases outside the gene matches. The CDR3 loop spans 11 amino acids.

This chain links TRBV5-4 with TRBJ2-5; D is uncertain. This CDR3 region has 13 residues. Germline V gene lookup returns CDR1 SGHNT and CDR2 YYREEE (reference sequence). V dropped 3 bases and J dropped 4 bases, with 10 bases sitting between them. The CDR3 DNA sequence: TGTGCCAGCAGCTCGAATAGTGGAGAGACCCAGTACTTC. It translates to CASSSNSGETQYF.

The rearrangement joins TRBV20-1 to TRBJ2-1, with no clear D. The V and J ends lost 2 bases and 5 bases respectively, with 4 bases between them. This CDR3 has 11 residues. From germline, CDR1 is DFQATT and CDR2 SNEGSKA (reference sequence). Written as DNA, the CDR3 is TGCAGTGCTAGACTCGACAATGAGCAGTTCTTC. Its translation: CSARLDNEQFF.

The count of this clone is one. The chain couples TRBV27 to TRBJ2-1; 11 positions agree with TRBD2. The CDR3 loop spans 16 amino acids. V gave up 8 bases and J gave up 5 bases; unmatched junction bases: 11. CDR1 is MNHEY, CDR2 SMNVEV, per germline (reference sequence). CDR3: CASSPYSGLADNEQFF. In DNA form, the CDR3 reads TGTGCCAGCTCACCCTATTCGGGACTAGCGGACAATGAGCAGTTCTTC.

The rearrangement joins TRBV6-5 to TRBJ2-7; TRBD2 matches at 11 bases. From germline, CDR1 is MNHEY and CDR2 SVGAGI. The CDR3 contains 14 residues. With 7 bases clipped from V and 2 bases from J, the junction kept 4 bases outside the gene matches. This CDR3 reads CASIGTSGPYEQYF. CDR3 sequence (DNA): TGTGCCAGCATTGGGACTAGCGGCCCCTACGAGCAGTACTTC.

V is TRBV5-1 and J is TRBJ2-5; 8 bases agree with TRBD1. Per the germline V gene, CDR1 is SGHRS and CDR2 is YFSETQ. V trimming: 4 bases; J trimming: 2 bases; junction bases outside the gene matches: 10. This CDR3 has 16 residues. In DNA, the CDR3 is TGCGCCAGCAGCACCGGGACAGGAGGGTTTCAAGAGACCCAGTACTTC. Translating it yields CASSTGTGGFQETQYF.

This chain uses TRBV7-6 with TRBJ2-1, with 7 bases identical to TRBD2. The CDR3 spans 15 residues. Germline CDR1 is SGHVS and CDR2 is FNYEAQ. Trimming took 5 bases from V and 6 from J; bases not matched to a gene: 10. The CDR3 DNA sequence: TGTGCCAGCAGCCCCCTCGGGAGGAGCGGCAATGAGCAGTTCTTC. It encodes CASSPLGRSGNEQFF.

This chain connects TRBV25-1 to TRBJ2-3, with a weak D call TRBD2 (7 bases). The CDR3 is 15 amino acids. Germline lookup yields CDR1 MGHDK and CDR2 SYGVNS. The V end was cut by 4 bases, the J end by 5 bases, with 16 bases between. The CDR3 here is CASSAVGGRRDTQYF. The CDR3 DNA sequence: TGTGCCAGCAGTGCAGTCGGGGGGCGGAGAGATACGCAGTATTTT.